A single T cell receptor beta chain is shown here with its context. The data stem from a study of control samples from healthy donors and cancer patients. The data were produced by immunoSEQ multiplex PCR, yet TCRdb's version contains in-frame clones alone and is incomplete. The repertoire holds around 67,000 clones, with 89% as singletons. V shed 2 bases and J 3 bases; nucleotides not matched to a gene: 15. Germline CDR1 and CDR2: MRHNA and SNTAGT. This CDR3 comprises 18 residues. This TCR was recovered from a man aged 55 to 70 with colorectal cancer. V usage is TRBV6-4 and J usage is TRBJ1-1, with 7 bases fitting TRBD1. Input material: PBMCs. The CDR3 region has the DNA TGTGCCAGCAGTGACCCCCCTTCCTTTACAGGGGAGCACACTGAAGCTTTCTTT. This gives the protein CASSDPPSFTGEHTEAFF.